These 22 T cell receptor beta chains originate from one sample sequenced in a study of blood T cell repertoires in COVID-19. The method was immunoSEQ multiplex PCR; TCRdb's version includes in-frame clones alone and lacks a portion of them. In the table there are roughly 72,000 clones, just over 85% of which are singletons. The sample consisted of peripheral blood. The receptors derive from a human donor in a cohort sampled during active COVID-19.

This chain uses TRBV27 with TRBJ2-5; 7 nucleotides line up with TRBD1. The germline CDR1 and CDR2 sequences are MNHEY and SMNVEV (reference sequence). Trimming at V came to 3 bases and at J to 2 bases, leaving 3 bases not matched to a gene. The CDR3 spans 14 residues. The CDR3 DNA follows: TGTGCCAGCAGTTTTTGGGACAGACAAGAGACCCAGTACTTC. Translation gives CASSFWDRQETQYF.

The chain links TRBV10-3 to TRBJ1-3; D is possibly TRBD1 (6 bases). The germline V gene has CDR1 ENHRY and CDR2 SYGVKD. Trimming removed 9 bases at V and 6 bases at J, with 18 bases between. This CDR3 is built from 14 residues. DNA of the CDR3: TGTGCCATTACCCCCGGGGGGGACACAAACACCATATATTTT. Its protein product is CAITPGGDTNTIYF.

The chain employs TRBV7-8 and TRBJ2-7, with TRBD2 matching over 8 bases. Germline trimming cut 2 bases from V and 3 bases from J; bases unmatched to any gene: 12. Per germline, CDR1 SGHVS and CDR2 FQNEAQ. The CDR3 consists of 17 residues. In nucleotides, the CDR3 is TGTGCCAGCAGCTTATATAGGCTAGCGGGCGCCCGCTACGAGCAGTACTTC. It is translated as CASSLYRLAGARYEQYF.

The rearrangement joins TRBV7-2 to TRBJ1-5; D remains ambiguous. V lost 2 bases, J lost 0 bases, and 8 bases lay in between. The CDR3 totals 15 residues. Germline lookup yields CDR1 SGHTA and CDR2 FQGNSA. CDR3 sequence reads: CASSLYADSNQPQHF. CDR3 DNA: TGTGCCAGCAGCTTATACGCAGATAGCAATCAGCCCCAGCATTTT.

The CDR3 is CASSVGPVGSYEQYF. The CDR3 DNA reads as TGTGCCAGCAGCGTAGGCCCGGTTGGCTCCTACGAGCAGTACTTC. V is TRBV9 and J is TRBJ2-7; D not resolved. The V end was cut by 0 bases, the J end by 0 bases, with 10 bases between. There are 15 residues in the CDR3. Germline V gene lookup returns CDR1 SGDLS and CDR2 YYNGEE.

The J gene is TRBJ2-7, the V gene TRBV5-1, with 8 nucleotides matching TRBD1. V was pared by 2 bases and J by 4 bases, with 23 bases of the junction left unmatched. This CDR3 has 20 amino acids. CDR1 SGHRS and CDR2 YFSETQ come from the germline V gene. CDR3 nucleotide sequence: TGCGCCAGCAGCTTAAAGCGTCGAGACAGGGGCGAAAGTGGAGCTTACGAGCAGTACTTC. Its protein product is CASSLKRRDRGESGAYEQYF.

The V call is TRBV5-1, the J call TRBJ2-7; 7 bases agree with TRBD1. Germline V gene data show CDR1 as SGHRS and CDR2 as YFSETQ. This CDR3 contains 14 residues. The junction had 8 bases not matched to a gene; V was cut back by 4 bases and J by 4 bases. The CDR3 region is CASSPTGLRYEQYF. The CDR3 coding sequence is TGCGCCAGCAGCCCGACAGGGCTACGGTACGAGCAGTACTTC. Filled out from reference TRBV5-1 and TRBJ2-7, the complete variable domain reads KAGVTQTPRYLIKTRGQQVTLSCSPISGHRSVSWYQQTPGQGLQFLFEYFSETQRNKGNFPGRFSGRQFSNSRSEMNVSTLELGDSALYLCASSPTGLRYEQYFGPGTRLTVT.

The chain carries TRBV4-1 and TRBJ2-7, with 8 nucleotides matching TRBD2. V gave up 2 bases and J gave up 6 bases; unmatched junction bases: 15. CDR1 is MGHRA and CDR2 is YSYEKL in the germline V gene. The CDR3 covers 17 residues. The CDR3 nucleotides read TGCGCCAGCAGCCAACCCCTAGCGGGTCAAAAAGCTTTCGAGCAGTACTTC. Its translation: CASSQPLAGQKAFEQYF.

The chain joins TRBV24-1 to TRBJ2-3; D not resolved. The CDR3 consists of 12 residues. Between the trimmed V and J ends, which lost 3 bases and 7 bases, there was a span of 7 bases. CDR1 and CDR2 from the germline V gene are KGHDR and SFDVKD. The CDR3 protein is CATSDAPHTQYF. As DNA, the CDR3 is TGTGCCACCAGTGATGCGCCTCATACGCAGTATTTT.

The rearrangement uses TRBV5-4 and TRBJ2-7; perhaps TRBD2 as D (7 bases). V lost 2 bases, J lost 3 bases, and 21 bases lay in between. Germline V gene lookup returns CDR1 SGHNT and CDR2 YYREEE (reference sequence). The CDR3 sequence is 17 residues long. CDR3 amino acids: CASSLRSRGGPGYEQYF. The CDR3 region has the DNA TGTGCCAGCAGCTTAAGGTCTCGCGGGGGCCCCGGCTACGAGCAGTACTTC.

The rearrangement uses TRBV2 and TRBJ2-2; TRBD2 might be the D (6 bases). The CDR3 is 14 amino acids. Germline V lookup: CDR1 SNHLY, CDR2 FYNNEI. V shed 7 bases and J shed 4 bases, with 13 bases lying between them. The CDR3 here is CASNRGSGTGELFF. The CDR3 nucleotides read TGTGCCAGCAACCGGGGGAGTGGCACCGGGGAGCTGTTTTTT.

The chain couples TRBV5-1 to TRBJ2-6; D might be TRBD1 (5 bases). Germline-derived CDR1 and CDR2 are SGHRS and YFSETQ. Deletions cut 0 bases from V and 2 bases from J, with 12 bases between. The length of the CDR3 is 17 residues. For the CDR3, the DNA is TGCGCCAGCAGCTTGGGCAGGGATAGAGCTGGGGCCAACGTCCTGACTTTC. Translation gives CASSLGRDRAGANVLTF. The complete variable domain, with remaining parts taken from reference TRBV5-1 and TRBJ2-6, reads KAGVTQTPRYLIKTRGQQVTLSCSPISGHRSVSWYQQTPGQGLQFLFEYFSETQRNKGNFPGRFSGRQFSNSRSEMNVSTLELGDSALYLCASSLGRDRAGANVLTFGAGSRLTVL.

Written as DNA, the CDR3 is TGTGCCAGCAGCCAGGACATTTTCTCCTACAATGAGCAGTTCTTC. Its protein is CASSQDIFSYNEQFF. J is TRBJ2-1 and V is TRBV7-2, with a possible D match to TRBD1 (5 bases). Germline CDR1 SGHTA, CDR2 FQGNSA. This CDR3 has 15 residues. V lost 5 bases and J 0 bases, leaving 11 bases between the germline ends.

The genes are TRBV2 and TRBJ1-4; D gene ambiguous. The CDR3 extends over 12 amino acids. CDR1 and CDR2 (germline): SNHLY, FYNNEI. Trimming shortened V by 8 bases and J by 5 bases, and 9 bases separated the two germline ends. This CDR3 reads CASSQLNEKLFF. The CDR3 DNA is TGTGCCAGCTCACAGTTAAATGAAAAACTGTTTTTT.

The V call is TRBV6-5, the J call TRBJ2-7; 7 positions agree with TRBD1. The ends lost 2 bases at V and 2 bases at J; junction bases unmatched: 3. This CDR3 is 14 amino acids long. The germline CDR1 and CDR2 sequences are MNHEY and SVGAGI. CDR3 DNA sequence: TGTGCCAGCAGTTACACAGGGGTGACCTACGAGCAGTACTTC. Translating it yields CASSYTGVTYEQYF.

V gene TRBV7-2 combines with J gene TRBJ1-2, with TRBD1 matching over 7 bases. Germline values: CDR1 SGHTA, CDR2 FQGNSA. This CDR3 has 15 amino acids. With 2 bases clipped from V and 1 base from J, the junction kept 4 bases outside the gene matches. This chain's CDR3 is CASSLYRGGNYGYTF. In nucleotides, the CDR3 is TGTGCCAGCAGCTTATACAGGGGAGGTAACTATGGCTACACCTTC.

This chain uses TRBV18 with TRBJ2-6; the match to TRBD1 covers 7 bases. CDR3 length: 14 residues. The trim removed 4 bases at V and 8 bases at J, leaving 5 bases unmatched. The V gene's germline CDR1 is KGHSH and CDR2 LQKENI. The DNA for the CDR3 is TGTGCCAGCTCACAGGGACAGTCCACCAACGTCCTGACTTTC. Residues: CASSQGQSTNVLTF.

The chain couples TRBV24-1 to TRBJ1-1; D might be TRBD1 (5 bases). With 5 bases removed from V and 5 bases from J, the gap between germline ends came to 11 bases. In germline, CDR1 is KGHDR, CDR2 SFDVKD. The CDR3 spans 13 residues. In nucleotides, the CDR3 is TGTGCCACCAGTGGGGGCGGGAAAACTGAAGCTTTCTTT. Translation gives CATSGGGKTEAFF.

The chain combines TRBV4-1 with TRBJ2-5; TRBD2 agrees at 8 bases. Germline loops: CDR1 MGHRA, CDR2 YSYEKL. Unmatched junction bases numbered 11, after V lost 4 bases and J lost 1 base. This CDR3 is built from 17 residues. CDR3: CASSLGGAGAIQETQYF. CDR3 coding DNA: TGCGCCAGCAGCCTTGGGGGAGCGGGAGCTATCCAAGAGACCCAGTACTTC.

J is TRBJ1-2 and V is TRBV23-1, with 7 bases fitting TRBD1. TRBV23-1 is an ORF; its function is uncertain. Losses at the gene ends were 0 bases for V and 4 bases for J; bases not matched to a gene: 11. CDR3 length: 17 residues. The CDR3, as DNA: TGCGCCAGCAGTCAATCGTATTTTTTAGGGGGCCCCTATGGCTACACCTTC. Translated: CASSQSYFLGGPYGYTF.

The chain is built from TRBV7-3 and TRBJ1-6, with a tentative D call TRBD1 (5 bases). CDR1 and CDR2 from the germline V gene are SGHTA and FQGTGA. This CDR3 is built from 15 residues. The V gene lost 5 bases and the J gene lost 4 bases, with 12 bases spanning the gap. The DNA of the CDR3 is TGTGCCAGCAGCCGAGAAGCAGGGTATAATTCACCCCTCCACTTT. Encoded protein: CASSREAGYNSPLHF.

The V gene is TRBV9, the J gene TRBJ2-7, with TRBD2 identical over 7 bases. V lost 4 bases, J lost 4 bases, and 5 bases stayed unmatched. The CDR3 is 13 residues long. CDR1 and CDR2 from the germline V gene are SGDLS and YYNGEE. DNA for the CDR3: TGTGCCAGCAGCCCGGGGAGGGATTACGAGCAGTACTTC. Its protein product is CASSPGRDYEQYF.